Presented here are 6 T cell receptor beta chains from one specimen sequenced in a study of T cells expressing NK-cell markers. TCRdb reprocessed the 5' RACE reads and keeps a single row for each CDR3 protein, giving no DNA. Its clone listing holds 130,000 to 150,000 distinct CDR3 sequences. Sequencing was performed on blood T cells: a sorted CD56 or NKG2C T cell subset, CD4+ or CD8+ T cells, or bulk PBMC T cells (not recorded which). All receptors come from a man aged 18 to 29 in good health.

The CDR3 region is CASSLFGSQGREGHLGSYEQYF. The chain uses TRBV7-2 and TRBJ2-7; TCRdb lists TRBD2, though no DNA is available to test this call. CDR3 length: 22 residues. The germline V gene has CDR1 SGHTA and CDR2 FQGNSA.

The chain couples TRBV5-1 to TRBJ2-3; TCRdb's assignment of TRBD2 cannot be checked, as there is no DNA. There are 16 residues in the CDR3. Looked up from germline, CDR1 is SGHRS and CDR2 is YFSETQ. CDR3 sequence reads: CASKQSSGAYTDTQYF.

J is TRBJ2-1 and V is TRBV7-9. CDR3 length: 13 residues. Per the germline V gene, CDR1 is SEHNR and CDR2 is FQNEAQ (reference sequence). CDR3 sequence: CASSLTGINEQFF.

The gene calls are TRBV27 and TRBJ2-7; TCRdb's D gene call, TRBD1, goes unchecked for lack of DNA. CDR3 length: 14 residues. The germline V gene has CDR1 MNHEY and CDR2 SMNVEV (reference sequence). CDR3: CASSPRDREHEQYF.

The chain has TRBV19 and TRBJ1-3. The CDR3 totals 14 residues. Germline-derived CDR1 and CDR2 are LNHDA and SQIVND (reference sequence). CDR3 region: CASSIGDCGNTIYF.

The chain employs TRBV4-2 and TRBJ2-7; TCRdb's D gene call, TRBD1, goes unchecked for lack of DNA. Germline-derived CDR1 and CDR2 are LGHNA and YNFKEQ. The CDR3 runs 15 residues. The CDR3 spells CASSSFSDRGYEQYF.